Below are 27 T cell receptor beta chains sequenced from a single sample in a study of T-cell memory formation after mild COVID-19. TCRdb passed the 5' RACE reads through MiXCR, listing each CDR3 protein once. The table has under 650,000 distinct CDR3 sequences, roughly 18% seen once. Material for sequencing was PBMCs or a T cell subset sorted from them (not recorded which). Receptors originate from an adult woman who had mild COVID-19 (a few samples of this study predate the infection). Cell type and time point are not known.

The chain carries TRBV4-3 and TRBJ1-3, with a tentative D call TRBD1 (6 bases). The CDR3 covers 15 residues. Germline V gives CDR1 LGHNA, CDR2 YSLEER. Trimming left V 3 bases short and J 0 bases short, with 9 bases between. CDR3 region: CASSHTQGSGNTIYF. The CDR3 nucleotides are TGCGCCAGCAGCCACACACAGGGCTCTGGAAACACCATATATTTT.

The chain joins TRBV12-3 or TRBV12-4 to TRBJ2-3; possibly TRBD2 for D (5 bases). The CDR3 length is 13 residues. The germline V and J ends were trimmed by 7 bases and 2 bases, with 10 bases remaining between them. CDR3 region: CASNLAPTDTQYF. The CDR3, as DNA: TGTGCCAGCAACCTAGCCCCCACAGATACGCAGTATTTT.

The chain joins TRBV30 to TRBJ2-1; TRBD2 matches at 9 bases. V dropped 6 bases and J dropped 7; count of bases not matched to a gene: 10. The CDR3 is 14 residues long. CDR1 is GTSNPN and CDR2 is SVGIG in the germline V gene (reference sequence). The CDR3 sequence: CACTLGTSLNEQFF. In DNA form, the CDR3 reads TGTGCCTGTACACTGGGGACTAGCCTTAATGAGCAGTTCTTC.

The genes are TRBV11-3 and TRBJ2-7; D perhaps matches TRBD1 (6 bases). The CDR3 extends over 13 amino acids. Germline CDR1 and CDR2: SGHNT and YENEEA. V gave up 8 bases and J gave up 1 base, with 12 bases separating them. The CDR3, as DNA: TGTGCCAGCGCTCCCGACAGGTCCTACGAGCAGTACTTC. This gives the protein CASAPDRSYEQYF.

The chain couples TRBV27 to TRBJ2-7, with D perhaps matching TRBD1 (6 bases). V was shortened by 3 bases and J by 0 bases, with 9 bases between the two germline ends. Germline loops: CDR1 MNHEY, CDR2 SMNVEV (reference sequence). There are 14 residues in the CDR3. The CDR3 DNA reads as TGTGCCAGCAGTTTCCTGGGGGCCTCCTACGAGCAGTACTTC. Encoded protein: CASSFLGASYEQYF.

This clonotype occurred many times. The chain has TRBV5-1 and TRBJ1-1; D not resolved. V lost 0 bases and J lost 8, with 8 bases in between. The CDR3 is 12 amino acids. Germline V CDR1 and CDR2: SGHRS, YFSETQ. The CDR3 bases are TGCGCCAGCAGCTTGGAGTTCGGGGAAGCTTTCTTT. Translation: CASSLEFGEAFF.

This clonotype was found a few times. The chain joins TRBV13 to TRBJ2-3, with D possibly matching TRBD2 (6 bases). Trimming removed 9 bases from V and 2 bases from J, with 9 bases in between. Germline CDR1 reads PRHDT; CDR2 reads FYEKMQ (reference sequence). The CDR3 has 12 residues. The CDR3 DNA follows: TGTGCCAGTGGGACTGTCACAGATACGCAGTATTTT. Translating gives CASGTVTDTQYF.

This clonotype has only a few counts. The rearrangement joins TRBV30 to TRBJ2-1, with 10 bases that match TRBD1. CDR3 length: 14 amino acids. V lost 4 bases to trimming and J lost 6 bases; unmatched junction nucleotides: 6. Germline V gene data show CDR1 as GTSNPN and CDR2 as SVGIG (reference sequence). CDR3 nucleotide sequence: TGTGCCTGGATCCCCGGGACAGGGGTCAATGAGCAGTTCTTC. Translated, it gives CAWIPGTGVNEQFF.

In this sample, this clonotype turned up a few times. The chain has TRBV5-6 and TRBJ2-1; D is ambiguous. This CDR3 region has 15 residues. The germline gives CDR1 SGHDT, CDR2 YYEEEE. Deletions cut 4 bases from V and 0 bases from J, with 11 bases between. The CDR3 DNA is TGTGCCAGCAGCCCCGACTCGAGCTCCTACAATGAGCAGTTCTTC. It yields the protein CASSPDSSSYNEQFF.

The table lists this clonotype with many counts. The chain recombines TRBV7-6 with TRBJ2-5; no clear D. The CDR3 consists of 14 residues. Germline V lookup: CDR1 SGHVS, CDR2 FNYEAQ. Trimming shortened V by 1 base and J by 5 bases, and 11 bases separated the two germline ends. CDR3 amino acids: CASSLGVLGETQYF. In DNA form, the CDR3 reads TGTGCCAGCAGCTTAGGGGTCCTGGGGGAGACCCAGTACTTC.

The V call is TRBV12-3 or TRBV12-4, the J call TRBJ1-5, with 7 nucleotides matching TRBD1. There are 16 residues in the CDR3. The V gene end was trimmed by 4 bases and the J gene end by 0 bases; junction bases not matched to a gene: 6. CDR3: CASSSSGQYSNQPQHF. CDR3 nucleotides: TGTGCCAGCAGTTCCTCGGGACAGTATAGCAATCAGCCCCAGCATTTT.

The rearrangement joins TRBV19 to TRBJ2-7, with TRBD1 identical over 10 bases. V lost 5 bases to trimming and J lost 6 bases; unmatched junction nucleotides: 4. Per germline, CDR1 LNHDA and CDR2 SQIVND (reference sequence). The length of the CDR3 is 13 residues. The CDR3 DNA follows: TGTGCCAGTAGTCCGGGACAGGGGTTCGAGCAGTACTTC. Residues: CASSPGQGFEQYF. The full variable domain, its missing parts supplied by reference TRBV19 and TRBJ2-7, is DGGITQSPKYLFRKEGQNVTLSCEQNLNHDAMYWYRQDPGQGLRLIYYSQIVNDFQKGDIAEGYSVSREKKESFPLTVTSAQKNPTAFYLCASSPGQGFEQYFGPGTRLTVT.

The rearrangement links TRBV9 to TRBJ2-7, with TRBD2 matching 8 bases. Trimming at V came to 5 bases and at J to 1 base, leaving 8 bases not matched to a gene. Germline V gene data show CDR1 as SGDLS and CDR2 as YYNGEE. The CDR3 has 15 amino acids. The CDR3 DNA reads as TGTGCCAGCAGTGCAAGCGGGAGCCCATCCTACGAGCAGTACTTC. Amino acids: CASSASGSPSYEQYF. The full variable domain, its missing parts supplied by reference TRBV9 and TRBJ2-7, is DSGVTQTPKHLITATGQRVTLRCSPRSGDLSVYWYQQSLDQGLQFLIQYYNGEERAKGNILERFSAQQFPDLHSELNLSSLELGDSALYFCASSASGSPSYEQYFGPGTRLTVT.

The chain is built from TRBV12-3 or TRBV12-4 and TRBJ2-6, with D hard to call. Trimming shortened V by 11 bases and J by 2 bases, and 16 bases separated the two germline ends. The CDR3 covers 15 residues. The CDR3 sequence: CACLPPSPGANVLTF. The CDR3 DNA reads TGTGCCTGTCTCCCCCCTTCCCCTGGGGCCAACGTCCTGACTTTC.

This clonotype came up a few times. The gene calls are TRBV5-6 and TRBJ1-1, with TRBD1 matching over 7 bases. CDR1 is SGHDT and CDR2 is YYEEEE in the germline V gene. With V trimmed by 0 bases and J by 10 bases, 6 bases remained unmatched. This CDR3 region has 13 residues. CDR3 bases: TGTGCCAGCAGCTTGGGTCGGAGGGGGCTAGCTTTCTTT. Translation gives CASSLGRRGLAFF. The entire variable domain, with the rest obtained from reference TRBV5-6 and TRBJ1-1, is as follows: DAGVTQSPTHLIKTRGQQVTLRCSPKSGHDTVSWYQQALGQGPQFIFQYYEEEERQRGNFPDRFSGHQFPNYSSELNVNALLLGDSALYLCASSLGRRGLAFFGQGTRLTVV.

In its sample, this clonotype was seen a few times. The chain has TRBV29-1 and TRBJ2-7; TRBD1 agrees at 7 bases. The V gene end was trimmed by 6 bases and the J gene end by 5 bases; junction bases not matched to a gene: 10. Germline assignment: CDR1 SQVTM and CDR2 ANQGSEA. The CDR3 is 13 amino acids. CDR3 DNA sequence: TGCAGCGTCTCCCCGGCACAGGGGAACGAGCAGTACTTC. As protein: CSVSPAQGNEQYF.

The rearrangement joins TRBV29-1 to TRBJ2-1; 9 nucleotides line up with TRBD1. V was clipped by 7 bases and J by 1 base; unmatched bases: 5. The germline gives CDR1 SQVTM, CDR2 ANQGSEA. CDR3 length: 14 amino acids. Here the CDR3 DNA reads TGCAGCGCAACAGGGGGCATATCCTACAATGAGCAGTTCTTC. It codes for CSATGGISYNEQFF.

This clonotype was observed a handful of times. The chain employs TRBV6-5 and TRBJ1-2, with TRBD1 matching over 7 bases. There are 14 residues in the CDR3. Germline CDR1 reads MNHEY; CDR2 reads SVGAGI. Trimming removed 4 bases from V and 4 bases from J; junction bases left unmatched: 6. The CDR3 bases are TGTGCCAGCAGTTCCCGTACAGGGGCCTATGGCTACACCTTC. Protein: CASSSRTGAYGYTF.

This rearrangement joins TRBV15 to TRBJ2-5, with D perhaps assigned TRBD1 or TRBD2 (6 bases each). Germline values: CDR1 LNHNV, CDR2 YYDKDF (reference sequence). Trimming left V 5 bases short and J 5 bases short, with 21 bases between. The CDR3 totals 16 residues. CDR3 DNA sequence: TGTGCCACCAGCGGACTTGGGGGGCAGGGTGGGGAGACCCAGTACTTC. Translation gives CATSGLGGQGGETQYF.

V is TRBV11-3 and J is TRBJ2-7, with 7 bases aligning to TRBD1. The CDR3 covers 15 residues. V lost 7 bases, J lost 5 bases, and 14 bases stayed unmatched. The germline V gene has CDR1 SGHNT and CDR2 YENEEA. The CDR3 DNA is TGTGCCAGCAAGGAACAGGGGCAGATGGTCCACGAGCAGTACTTC. This encodes CASKEQGQMVHEQYF. Drawing the rest from reference TRBV11-3 and TRBJ2-7, the complete variable domain is EAGVVQSPRYKIIEKKQPVAFWCNPISGHNTLYWYLQNLGQGPELLIRYENEEAVDDSQLPKDRFSAERLKGVDSTLKIQPAELGDSAVYLCASKEQGQMVHEQYFGPGTRLTVT.

This clonotype appeared a few times. This chain uses TRBV5-1 with TRBJ2-5; D uncertain. The CDR3 runs to 13 residues. CDR1 and CDR2 from the germline V gene are SGHRS and YFSETQ. With 4 bases removed from V and 5 bases from J, the gap between germline ends came to 12 bases. The CDR3 reads CASSRVMGETQYF. CDR3 sequence (DNA): TGCGCCAGCAGCCGCGTAATGGGGGAGACCCAGTACTTC.

The chain uses TRBV6-2 or TRBV6-3 and TRBJ2-2, with D perhaps TRBD2 (6 bases). Germline CDR1 MNHEY, CDR2 SVGEGT. This CDR3 comprises 16 residues. Trimming took 6 bases from V and 0 from J, leaving 14 bases between them. As DNA, the CDR3 is TGTGCCAGCAGGGGAGGTCCTTCCGCGAACACCGGGGAGCTGTTTTTT. This translates into CASRGGPSANTGELFF.

This clonotype has a handful of counts. V usage is TRBV18 and J usage is TRBJ1-1; TRBD1 matches 8 bases. V lost 3 bases to trimming and J lost 6 bases; unmatched junction nucleotides: 15. Germline V gene data show CDR1 as KGHSH and CDR2 as LQKENI. This CDR3 is built from 17 residues. CDR3 nucleotides: TGTGCCAGCTCACCGCGGATCAGGGGGCAGGTTTTGCCTGAAGCTTTCTTT. Amino acid sequence: CASSPRIRGQVLPEAFF.

This clonotype was seen more than once but under ten times. The J gene is TRBJ1-2, the V gene TRBV29-1; 7 bases line up with TRBD1. V lost 7 bases to trimming and J lost 1 base; unmatched junction nucleotides: 9. Germline CDR1 reads SQVTM; CDR2 reads ANQGSEA. The CDR3 loop spans 14 amino acids. CDR3 nucleotide sequence: TGCAGCGATGCCGGGACAGCTCATAACTATGGCTACACCTTC. Encoded protein: CSDAGTAHNYGYTF.

This clonotype was found a few times. The V gene is TRBV5-1, the J gene TRBJ2-5; D gene uncertain. V lost 0 bases to trimming and J lost 5 bases, with 8 bases between them. The CDR3 is 13 residues long. In germline, CDR1 is SGHRS, CDR2 YFSETQ. CDR3 in amino acids: CASSLVERETQYF. CDR3 bases: TGCGCCAGCAGCTTGGTAGAGAGGGAGACCCAGTACTTC.

The V call is TRBV15, the J call TRBJ2-2; possibly TRBD1 for D (6 bases). CDR3 size: 15 residues. In germline, CDR1 is LNHNV, CDR2 YYDKDF (reference sequence). V lost 7 bases, J lost 1 base, and 13 bases lay in between. Here the CDR3 reads CATISHRENTGELFF. The CDR3 region has the DNA TGTGCCACCATCTCACACAGGGAGAACACCGGGGAGCTGTTTTTT.

This clonotype appeared many times. The chain uses TRBV7-9 and TRBJ2-1; no firm D call. The length of the CDR3 is 11 residues. V lost 6 bases to trimming and J lost 7 bases, with 7 bases between them. CDR1 SEHNR and CDR2 FQNEAQ come from the germline V gene (reference sequence). DNA of the CDR3: TGTGCCAGCAGGCAGATAAATGAGCAGTTCTTC. Translated, it gives CASRQINEQFF.